A single sample gave rise to the 9 T cell receptor beta chains below, sequenced in a study of blood T cells in healthy people across ages. The authors ran a second PCR of roughly 6 to 12 cycles using a sample-barcoded 5' primer and a J-beta primer mix. TCRdb analysed the 5' RACE reads with MiXCR anew, one entry per CDR3 protein. The sample shows 1.4 million or so distinct CDR3 sequences, around 40% of them seen only once. Source material: blood. The source of these receptors is a woman aged 18-29 years in good health.

J is TRBJ2-1 and V is TRBV14, with no clear D. Per the germline V gene, CDR1 is SGHDN and CDR2 is FVKESK. This CDR3 comprises 12 residues. V lost 1 base to trimming and J lost 9 bases, with 7 bases between them. CDR3 in amino acids: CASSQGIVEQFF. The CDR3 bases are TGTGCCAGCAGCCAAGGGATTGTTGAGCAGTTCTTC.

V is TRBV28 and J is TRBJ2-5; 8 nucleotides line up with TRBD1. The J call may be mistaken, given a closer DNA end match to TRBJ2-7. The germline V gene encodes CDR1 MDHEN and CDR2 SYDVKM. The CDR3 spans 17 residues. The CDR3, as DNA: TGTGCCAGCAGTGCGGGACAGGTTGTTGGGGGGAAGTACGAGCAGTACTTC. Translated: CASSAGQVVGGKYEQYF.

The chain employs TRBV6-2 or TRBV6-3 and TRBJ2-3, with D possibly being TRBD1 or TRBD2 (5 bases each). V was cut by 8 bases and J by 2 bases, with 14 bases left in between. This CDR3 has 14 residues. Germline-derived CDR1 and CDR2 are MNHEY and SVGEGT. This CDR3 reads CASGPGRATDTQYF. CDR3 bases: TGTGCCAGCGGCCCGGGACGGGCCACAGATACGCAGTATTTT.

The V gene is TRBV29-1, the J gene TRBJ2-1, with 11 bases fitting TRBD2. The CDR3 covers 18 residues. Germline trimming cut 0 bases from V and 9 bases from J; bases unmatched to any gene: 16. Germline V gives CDR1 SQVTM, CDR2 ANQGSEA. The chain's CDR3 is CSVEDRMLAGGIDSEQFF. CDR3 DNA sequence: TGCAGCGTTGAAGATCGGATGCTAGCGGGAGGAATAGACAGTGAGCAGTTCTTC.

This clonotype has just a few counts. This chain joins TRBV2 and TRBJ1-1, with D possibly being TRBD1 (5 bases). V was pared by 8 bases and J by 1 base, with 11 bases between. The CDR3 runs 13 residues. CDR1 is SNHLY and CDR2 is FYNNEI in the germline V gene. The CDR3 DNA reads as TGTGCCAGCCATTACAGGACGAACACTGAAGCTTTCTTT. This translates into CASHYRTNTEAFF.

This chain connects TRBV12-3 or TRBV12-4 to TRBJ1-2; 7 nucleotides align to TRBD1. The CDR3 contains 17 residues. V lost 5 bases and J lost 3; bases outside the gene matches: 15. CDR3 amino acids: CASSRSPGGGQDYGYTF. The DNA for the CDR3 is TGTGCCAGCAGTCGTTCGCCAGGGGGGGGCCAGGACTATGGCTACACCTTC.

This clonotype was observed a handful of times. This chain connects TRBV7-2 to TRBJ2-3; 7 nucleotides agree with TRBD2. CDR3 length equals 15 residues. CDR1 and CDR2 (germline): SGHTA, FQGNSA. V dropped 0 bases and J dropped 3; count of bases not matched to a gene: 3. The CDR3 DNA follows: TGTGCCAGCAGCTTAGCGAGGGGAGGGACAGATACGCAGTATTTT. Translating it yields CASSLARGGTDTQYF.

This clonotype appeared a few times. The gene calls are TRBV12-3 or TRBV12-4 and TRBJ2-3; D not resolved. The CDR3 covers 14 residues. Trimming shortened V by 6 bases and J by 6 bases, and 16 bases separated the two germline ends. The CDR3: CASSPTAGRDTQYF. CDR3 coding DNA: TGTGCCAGCAGCCCGACGGCCGGGCGGGATACGCAGTATTTT.

CDR3 nucleotide sequence: TGTGCCAGCAACCCCACGGGAGGGCCAAATGAGCAGTTCTTC. It translates to CASNPTGGPNEQFF. The rearrangement uses TRBV9 and TRBJ2-1; TRBD2 agrees at 8 bases. The CDR3 length is 14 residues. The germline V gene encodes CDR1 SGDLS and CDR2 YYNGEE. With 6 bases clipped from V and 7 bases from J, the junction kept 9 bases outside the gene matches. The full variable domain, with the rest looked up from reference TRBV9 and TRBJ2-1, is DSGVTQTPKHLITATGQRVTLRCSPRSGDLSVYWYQQSLDQGLQFLIQYYNGEERAKGNILERFSAQQFPDLHSELNLSSLELGDSALYFCASNPTGGPNEQFFGPGTRLTVL.